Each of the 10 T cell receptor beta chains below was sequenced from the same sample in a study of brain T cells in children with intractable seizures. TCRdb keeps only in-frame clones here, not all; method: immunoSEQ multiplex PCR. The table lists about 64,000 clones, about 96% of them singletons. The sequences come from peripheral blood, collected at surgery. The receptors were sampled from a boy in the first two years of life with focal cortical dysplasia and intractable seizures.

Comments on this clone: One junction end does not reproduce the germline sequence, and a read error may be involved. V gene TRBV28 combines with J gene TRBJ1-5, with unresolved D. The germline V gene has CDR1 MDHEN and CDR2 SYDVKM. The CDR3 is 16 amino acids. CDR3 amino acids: CASRLSALSSYQPQHF. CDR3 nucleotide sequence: TGTGCCAGCAGATTATCGGCCTTATCATCTTACCAGCCCCAGCATTTT.

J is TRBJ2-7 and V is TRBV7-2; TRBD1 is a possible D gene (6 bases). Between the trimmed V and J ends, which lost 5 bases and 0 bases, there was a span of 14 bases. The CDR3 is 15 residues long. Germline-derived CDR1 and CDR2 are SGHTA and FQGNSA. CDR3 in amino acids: CASSQDRPPSYEQYF. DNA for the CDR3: TGTGCCAGCAGCCAGGACAGACCTCCCTCCTACGAGCAGTACTTC. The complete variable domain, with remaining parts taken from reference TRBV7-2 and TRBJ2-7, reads GAGVSQSPSNKVTEKGKDVELRCDPISGHTALYWYRQSLGQGLEFLIYFQGNSAPDKSGLPSDRFSAERTGGSVSTLTIQRTQQEDSAVYLCASSQDRPPSYEQYFGPGTRLTVT.

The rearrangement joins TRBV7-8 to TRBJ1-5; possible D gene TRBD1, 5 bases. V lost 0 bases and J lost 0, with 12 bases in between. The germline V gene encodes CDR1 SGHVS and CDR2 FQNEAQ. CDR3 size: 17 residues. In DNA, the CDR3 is TGTGCCAGCAGCTTAGCAAGGGGCCACAATAGCAATCAGCCCCAGCATTTT. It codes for CASSLARGHNSNQPQHF.

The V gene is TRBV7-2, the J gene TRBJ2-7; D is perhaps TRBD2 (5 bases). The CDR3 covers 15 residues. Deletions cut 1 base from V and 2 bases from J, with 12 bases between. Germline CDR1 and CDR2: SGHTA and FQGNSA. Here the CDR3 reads CASSLVPSRAYEQYF. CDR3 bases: TGTGCCAGCAGCTTAGTCCCTAGCAGAGCCTACGAGCAGTACTTC.

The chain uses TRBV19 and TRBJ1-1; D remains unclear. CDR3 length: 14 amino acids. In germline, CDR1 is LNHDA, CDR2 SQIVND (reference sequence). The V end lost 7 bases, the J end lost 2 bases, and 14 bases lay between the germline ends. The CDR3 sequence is CASTPGTRNTEAFF. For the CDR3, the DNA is TGTGCCAGTACCCCAGGTACGAGAAACACTGAAGCTTTCTTT.

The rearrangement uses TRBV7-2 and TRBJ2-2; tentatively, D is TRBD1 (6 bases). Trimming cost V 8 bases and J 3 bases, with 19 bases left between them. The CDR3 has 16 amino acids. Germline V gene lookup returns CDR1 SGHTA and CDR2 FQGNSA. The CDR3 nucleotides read TGTGCCAGCCGCCTCATAGGGACAATATACACCGGGGAGCTGTTTTTT. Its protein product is CASRLIGTIYTGELFF. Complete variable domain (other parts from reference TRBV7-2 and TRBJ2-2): GAGVSQSPSNKVTEKGKDVELRCDPISGHTALYWYRQSLGQGLEFLIYFQGNSAPDKSGLPSDRFSAERTGGSVSTLTIQRTQQEDSAVYLCASRLIGTIYTGELFFGEGSRLTVL.

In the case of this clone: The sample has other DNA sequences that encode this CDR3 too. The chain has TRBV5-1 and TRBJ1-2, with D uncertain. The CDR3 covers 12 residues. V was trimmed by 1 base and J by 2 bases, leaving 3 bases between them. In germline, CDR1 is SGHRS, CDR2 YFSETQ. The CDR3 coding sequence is TGCGCCAGCAGCTTGTCAAACTATGGCTACACCTTC. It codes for CASSLSNYGYTF. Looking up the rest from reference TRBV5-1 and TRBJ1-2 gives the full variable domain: KAGVTQTPRYLIKTRGQQVTLSCSPISGHRSVSWYQQTPGQGLQFLFEYFSETQRNKGNFPGRFSGRQFSNSRSEMNVSTLELGDSALYLCASSLSNYGYTFGSGTRLTVV.

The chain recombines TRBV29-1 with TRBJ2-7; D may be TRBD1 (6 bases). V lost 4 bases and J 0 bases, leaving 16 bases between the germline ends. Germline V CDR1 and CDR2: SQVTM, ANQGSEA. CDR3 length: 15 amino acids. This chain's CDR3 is CSVATSGDISYEQYF. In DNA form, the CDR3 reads TGCAGCGTTGCCACCTCAGGGGATATCTCCTACGAGCAGTACTTC.

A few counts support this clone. The chain's CDR3 is CASSLGGGNSPLHF. CDR3 sequence (DNA): TGTGCCAGCAGCTTAGGTGGAGGGAATTCACCCCTCCACTTT. The chain couples TRBV7-8 to TRBJ1-6; D remains ambiguous. The CDR3 contains 14 residues. V lost 1 base, J lost 7 bases, and 8 bases lay in between. The germline V gene has CDR1 SGHVS and CDR2 FQNEAQ.

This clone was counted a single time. The CDR3 nucleotides are TGTGCCAGCAGCGTTGGACCGAATAATTCACCCCTCCACTTT. Translating it yields CASSVGPNNSPLHF. This chain connects TRBV7-3 to TRBJ1-6; D unresolved. CDR1 SGHTA and CDR2 FQGTGA come from the germline V gene. The V and J ends lost 5 bases and 5 bases respectively, with 10 bases between them. The CDR3 has 14 residues.